This T cell receptor beta chain was retrieved from a study of shared clonotypes between healthy human individuals. Study information: Each donor contributed plates that comprised three CD4 naive, three CD4 memory, two CD8 naive and one CD8 memory. Study results and limitations: Sampling involved blood alone; tissue repertoires likely differ.

Profiling relied on immunoSEQ multiplex PCR, and the TCRdb table lists in-frame clones only, not all of them. This table holds some 1.1 million clones, about 72% found once. Germline CDR1 is KGHSH and CDR2 is LQKENI. J was trimmed by 5 bases and V by 2 bases; bases with no gene match: 10. This CDR3 is 17 amino acids long. Turning to this clone: Antigen specificity is unknown.

Specimen: memory CD4+ T cells from PBMCs. Subset denoted: CD45RA-negative fraction. The V and J genes are TRBV18 and TRBJ1-5, with 9 nucleotides matching TRBD1. The sequence came from a man between 18 and 29 years old in good health. Some clones in this sample may be carry-over from other donors' samples. Here the CDR3 DNA reads TGTGCCAGCTCACCAGGGACAGGGACAGGGATTTATCAGCCCCAGCATTTT. As protein: CASSPGTGTGIYQPQHF. Combining the CDR3 with reference TRBV18 and TRBJ1-5 gives the whole variable domain NAGVMQNPRHLVRRRGQEARLRCSPMKGHSHVYWYRQLPEEGLKFMVYLQKENIIDESGMPKERFSAEFPKEGPSILRIQQVVRGDSAAYFCASSPGTGTGIYQPQHFGDGTRLSIL.